This TCR beta chain was documented in a study of radiation and T cells in renal cell carcinoma. The V gene's germline CDR1 is MNHNS and CDR2 SASEGT. The CDR3 length is 13 residues. The trim removed 7 bases at V and 4 bases at J, leaving 4 bases unmatched. The sample's time point: blood 4 weeks post-SBRT, at nephrectomy. Regarding treatment: 15 Gy SBRT to primary tumor, nephrectomy 4 weeks later. Clones were sequenced by immunoSEQ multiplex PCR, and TCRdb holds only the in-frame ones, with some missing. This sample yields around 100,000 clones, of which approximately 80% are seen a single time; approximately 7.8% belongs to the top ten.

The source of this sequence is a man in his 60s with renal cell carcinoma. The chain is built from TRBV6-1 and TRBJ1-5; 7 bases map to TRBD1. This specimen was blood, taken from a patient whose treatment included radiotherapy and nephrectomy. CDR3 region: CASMDRLNQPQHF. Here the CDR3 DNA reads TGTGCCAGCATGGACAGGCTTAATCAGCCCCAGCATTTT.